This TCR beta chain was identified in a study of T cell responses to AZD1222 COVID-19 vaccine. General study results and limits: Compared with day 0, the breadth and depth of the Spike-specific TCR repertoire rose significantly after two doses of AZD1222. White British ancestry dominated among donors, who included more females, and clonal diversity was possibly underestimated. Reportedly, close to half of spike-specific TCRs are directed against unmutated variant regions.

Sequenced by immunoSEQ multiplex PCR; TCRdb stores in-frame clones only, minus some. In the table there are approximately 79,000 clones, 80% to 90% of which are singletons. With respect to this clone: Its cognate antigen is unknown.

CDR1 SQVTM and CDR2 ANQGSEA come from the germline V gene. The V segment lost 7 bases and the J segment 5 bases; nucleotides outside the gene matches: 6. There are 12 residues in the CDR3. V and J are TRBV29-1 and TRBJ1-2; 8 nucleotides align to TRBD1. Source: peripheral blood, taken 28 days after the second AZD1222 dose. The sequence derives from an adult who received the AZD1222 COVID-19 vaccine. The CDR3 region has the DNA TGCAGCGAGTCGACAGGGGATTATGGCTACACCTTC. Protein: CSESTGDYGYTF.